Each of the 21 T cell receptor beta chains below was sequenced from the same sample in a study of T cells in Graves' hyperthyroidism and ophthalmopathy. Template material for amplifying TCR beta CDR3 regions consisted of RNA transcripts. The primer set for the first-round RT-PCR of the TCR CDR3 was HTBI. One entry per CDR3 protein results from TCRdb running MiXCR on the multiplex PCR reads. The sample contains 700,000 or so distinct CDR3 sequences, around 15% of which appear only once. Sequencing used blood. The receptors here all came from a man aged 18 to 29 with Graves' hyperthyroidism.

V is TRBV6-1 and J is TRBJ2-1; 11 positions match TRBD2. V lost 5 bases, J lost 7 bases, and 7 bases stayed unmatched. Germline CDR1 and CDR2: MNHNS and SASEGT. The CDR3 is 15 amino acids. The CDR3 loop is CASSILAGVFNEQFF. In DNA form, the CDR3 reads TGTGCCAGCAGTATACTAGCGGGAGTTTTTAATGAGCAGTTCTTC.

This clonotype occurred once. This sequence joins TRBV2 and TRBJ2-2, with a possible D match to TRBD2 (7 bases). Between the trimmed V and J ends, which lost 3 bases and 4 bases, there was a span of 15 bases. Germline CDR1 reads SNHLY; CDR2 reads FYNNEI. The CDR3 is 16 amino acids. This chain's CDR3 is CASSDFRGAVTGELFF. For the CDR3, the DNA is TGTGCCAGCAGTGATTTTCGGGGGGCGGTCACCGGGGAGCTGTTTTTT.

There are many counts of this clonotype. The CDR3: CASSGTSGLREQYF. The CDR3 DNA follows: TGTGCCAGCAGTGGGACTAGCGGGCTACGAGAGCAGTACTTC. The chain uses TRBV6-2 or TRBV6-3 and TRBJ2-7; 12 bases are a match to TRBD2. The CDR3 is made up of 14 amino acids. The V gene's germline CDR1 is MNHEY and CDR2 SVGEGT. J gave up 7 bases and V 5 bases, and 6 bases lay outside the gene matches.

The CDR3 bases are TGTGCCAGCAGCTTAGCGATAGCAGTGGTTTATCAGCCCCAGCATTTT. The encoded protein is CASSLAIAVVYQPQHF. The chain employs TRBV7-9 and TRBJ1-5; D uncertain. Germline values: CDR1 SEHNR, CDR2 FQNEAQ (reference sequence). The V and J ends lost 0 bases and 5 bases respectively, with 14 bases between them. The CDR3 runs 16 residues.

The gene calls are TRBV4-1 and TRBJ1-2; possibly TRBD1 for D (5 bases). CDR1 and CDR2 from the germline V gene are MGHRA and YSYEKL. Trimming removed 4 bases from V and 4 bases from J, with 10 bases in between. This CDR3 has 13 amino acids. CDR3 sequence (DNA): TGCGCCAGCAGCCCCGTAGGGGTCTATGGCTACACCTTC. Its protein is CASSPVGVYGYTF.

This clonotype was detected ten times or more. The chain joins TRBV28 to TRBJ2-3; TRBD2 matches at 10 bases. Looked up from germline, CDR1 is MDHEN and CDR2 is SYDVKM. The CDR3 extends over 15 amino acids. With 1 base clipped from V and 4 bases from J, the junction kept 2 bases outside the gene matches. The CDR3 sequence: CASSLSGLAADTQYF. CDR3 coding DNA: TGTGCCAGCAGTTTATCCGGACTAGCGGCAGATACGCAGTATTTT.

The chain links TRBV7-2 to TRBJ2-3, with D possibly being TRBD1 (7 bases). V gave up 5 bases and J gave up 1 base, with 10 bases separating them. Germline V gene sequence: CDR1 SGHTA, CDR2 FQGNSA. The CDR3 extends over 14 amino acids. The CDR3 loop reads CASSQGEGTDTQYF. DNA of the CDR3: TGTGCCAGCAGCCAGGGGGAGGGCACAGATACGCAGTATTTT.

This chain links TRBV6-5 with TRBJ2-2, with D hard to call. Between the trimmed V and J ends, which lost 2 bases and 8 bases, there was a span of 9 bases. Germline V gene sequence: CDR1 MNHEY, CDR2 SVGAGI. The CDR3 length is 13 residues. This CDR3 is CASSYRPSGELFF. Written as DNA, the CDR3 is TGTGCCAGCAGTTACAGGCCCTCTGGGGAGCTGTTTTTT.

This clonotype showed up many times. The chain is built from TRBV11-3 and TRBJ2-7, with a possible D match to TRBD2 (5 bases). The germline V gene encodes CDR1 SGHNT and CDR2 YENEEA. CDR3 length: 16 residues. V gave up 5 bases and J gave up 0 bases, with 17 bases separating them. In nucleotides, the CDR3 is TGTGCCAGCAGCATTAACATTGTGGGAGTCTCCTACGAGCAGTACTTC. Encoded protein: CASSINIVGVSYEQYF.

DNA of the CDR3: TGTGCCAGCAGCGCAAACCGCGGACTAGCGGGATGGACCGGGGAGCTGTTTTTT. Its protein is CASSANRGLAGWTGELFF. This chain uses TRBV9 with TRBJ2-2; TRBD2 agrees at 12 bases. Germline V gives CDR1 SGDLS, CDR2 YYNGEE. The ends lost 3 bases at V and 5 bases at J; junction bases unmatched: 11. The CDR3 extends over 18 amino acids.

This clonotype was counted ten times or more. This sequence joins TRBV7-2 and TRBJ2-7; no clear D. The length of the CDR3 is 13 residues. V shed 3 bases and J shed 0 bases, with 6 bases lying between them. Per the germline V gene, CDR1 is SGHTA and CDR2 is FQGNSA. In DNA form, the CDR3 reads TGTGCCAGCAGCTTTGACAACTCCTACGAGCAGTACTTC. Translation gives CASSFDNSYEQYF.

V and J are TRBV11-2 and TRBJ2-7; TRBD2 matches at 8 bases. The CDR3 totals 15 residues. CDR1 is SGHAT, CDR2 FQNNGV, per germline. With 4 bases clipped from V and 2 bases from J, the junction kept 7 bases outside the gene matches. CDR3 DNA sequence: TGTGCCAGCAGCTCGATACTAGCGGTACCCTACGAGCAGTACTTC. Its translation is CASSSILAVPYEQYF.

A note on this clonotype: Possible read error: a much larger clone is one base away. J is TRBJ2-3 and V is TRBV11-3, with D unresolved. V shed 0 bases and J shed 2 bases, with 9 bases lying between them. Germline CDR1 is SGHNT and CDR2 is YENEEA. The CDR3 extends over 15 amino acids. CDR3 DNA sequence: TGTGCCAGCAGCTTAGATGGGCGGATCACAGATACGCAGTATTTT. As protein: CASSLDGRITDTQYF.

This clonotype was seen a few times. This chain links TRBV9 with TRBJ2-7; D gene unclear. The CDR3 runs to 14 residues. Germline assignment: CDR1 SGDLS and CDR2 YYNGEE. V dropped 0 bases and J dropped 6 bases, with 13 bases sitting between them. The CDR3 here is CASSVVAGSREQYF. The DNA of the CDR3 is TGTGCCAGCAGCGTAGTTGCAGGTAGCCGCGAGCAGTACTTC.

This chain connects TRBV29-1 to TRBJ2-3, with TRBD2 matching 9 bases. Germline values: CDR1 SQVTM, CDR2 ANQGSEA. The CDR3 loop spans 15 amino acids. Trimming at V came to 3 bases and at J to 3 bases, leaving 7 bases not matched to a gene. CDR3 amino acids: CSVDGSSGRTDTQYF. The CDR3 DNA reads as TGCAGCGTTGATGGTAGTAGCGGGAGAACAGATACGCAGTATTTT.

The genes are TRBV29-1 and TRBJ2-4; 7 nucleotides align to TRBD1. Germline V gene sequence: CDR1 SQVTM, CDR2 ANQGSEA. This CDR3 is 12 amino acids long. V shed 6 bases, J shed 3 bases, and the junction held 2 bases outside the gene matches. This chain's CDR3 is CSVQGNKNIQYF. Written as DNA, the CDR3 is TGCAGCGTACAGGGGAACAAAAACATTCAGTACTTC.

There are a few counts of this clonotype. V usage is TRBV2 and J usage is TRBJ2-7, with D unresolved. The CDR3 extends over 15 amino acids. Germline V gene lookup returns CDR1 SNHLY and CDR2 FYNNEI. Trimming left V 6 bases short and J 0 bases short, with 15 bases between. The CDR3 nucleotides read TGTGCCAGCAGACCCTACTACTCCACCTCCTACGAGCAGTACTTC. Protein: CASRPYYSTSYEQYF.

This clonotype was counted only a few times. J is TRBJ1-2 and V is TRBV27, with D hard to call. Germline CDR1 is MNHEY and CDR2 is SMNVEV (reference sequence). Trimming left V 5 bases short and J 4 bases short, with 14 bases between. This CDR3 has 14 amino acids. This chain's CDR3 is CASSPGRAAYGYTF. The CDR3, as DNA: TGTGCCAGCAGTCCCGGTAGAGCTGCCTATGGCTACACCTTC.

This clonotype has ten or more counts. The chain couples TRBV28 to TRBJ2-4; 9 nucleotides agree with TRBD2. The CDR3 runs 15 residues. The V gene's germline CDR1 is MDHEN and CDR2 SYDVKM. With V trimmed by 6 bases and J by 6 bases, 9 bases remained unmatched. In DNA form, the CDR3 reads TGTGCCAGCAGCCCGATAGCGGGAGTCGGAAACATTCAGTACTTC. Residues: CASSPIAGVGNIQYF.

This clonotype was seen repeatedly, ten times or more. The chain links TRBV12-3 or TRBV12-4 to TRBJ1-1; D perhaps matches TRBD1 (5 bases). The CDR3 is 14 amino acids. V was trimmed by 6 bases and J by 1 base, leaving 12 bases between them. The CDR3 loop is CASRIGAENTEAFF. CDR3 nucleotides: TGTGCCAGCAGAATAGGGGCAGAGAACACTGAAGCTTTCTTT.

In this sample, this clonotype turned up a few times. The V gene is TRBV3-1, the J gene TRBJ2-7; perhaps TRBD2 as D (6 bases). CDR1 and CDR2 (germline): LGHDT, YNNKEL (reference sequence). The CDR3 spans 15 residues. Trimming removed 5 bases from V and 3 bases from J, with 17 bases in between. Here the CDR3 DNA reads TGTGCCAGCAGCTCTAATCTCGGTAGCGGCTACGAGCAGTACTTC. Protein product: CASSSNLGSGYEQYF.